This is a list of T cell receptor beta chains from one sample in a study of blood T cell repertoires in COVID-19. This table comes from immunoSEQ multiplex PCR, and its TCRdb copy is limited to in-frame clones, with some not included. This table has around 270,000 clones, 80% to 85% appearing once. Sequenced material: peripheral blood. These receptors all stem from a person in their 70s with COVID-19, enrolled during active disease. CDR3s include the opening cysteine and the closing phenylalanine or tryptophan. A D gene is named only where the DNA matches it firmly. Clone size is given for some rows only: seen once, a few or many times, or a class if the clone is expanded.

clone_size	v_call	j_call	d_call	cdr3_nt	cdr3_aa
.	TRBV6-2/TRBV6-3	TRBJ2-2	TRBD1	TGTGCCAGCAGTTCGGACAGGGGTTGGACCGGGGAGCTGTTTTTT	CASSSDRGWTGELFF
.	TRBV27	TRBJ2-7	TRBD2	TGTGCCAGCGCCTCGGGGGGGTCCGAGCAGTACTTC	CASASGGSEQYF
.	TRBV4-2	TRBJ2-2	TRBD2	TGTGCCAGCAGCCGGGGATCTAGCGGGGGAATCACCGGGGAGCTGTTTTTT	CASSRGSSGGITGELFF
.	TRBV7-8	TRBJ2-3	.	TGTGCCAGCAGCCTCCGGGTCAACACAGATACGCAGTATTTT	CASSLRVNTDTQYF
.	TRBV7-8	TRBJ2-5	TRBD2	TGTGCCAGCAGCTCTGGACTAGCGGGGGGAGTAAGGGAGACCCAGTACTTC	CASSSGLAGGVRETQYF
.	TRBV5-1	TRBJ2-3	TRBD2	TGCGCCAGCAGCTTGGTTAGCGGGGGCCGAGATACGCAGTATTTT	CASSLVSGGRDTQYF
.	TRBV9	TRBJ1-2	.	TGTGCCAGCAGCGGAGCCCAGCGTGGCTACACCTTC	CASSGAQRGYTF
.	TRBV7-3	TRBJ2-7	.	TGTGCCAGCAGCTCTCCCGGGGTAGCTCACGAGCAGTACTTC	CASSSPGVAHEQYF
.	TRBV7-7	TRBJ2-5	TRBD1	TGTGCCAGCAGCTATGGACAGGCCGGCCAAGAGACCCAGTACTTC	CASSYGQAGQETQYF
once	TRBV6-6	TRBJ2-1	TRBD2	TGTGCCAGCAGTTACCTAGCGGGAGACGCTGAGCAGTTCTTC	CASSYLAGDAEQFF
.	TRBV7-8	TRBJ2-7	.	TGTGCCAGCAGCTTAGACGGTCTTGGGAGCTCCTACGAGCAGTACTTC	CASSLDGLGSSYEQYF
.	TRBV5-1	TRBJ1-1	.	TGCGCCAGCAGCGCGGCATTGAACACTGAAGCTTTCTTT	CASSAALNTEAFF
.	TRBV7-7	TRBJ2-5	.	TGTGCCAGCAGTGCCTGGCTGTCTAGCAGACAAGAGACCCAGTACTTC	CASSAWLSSRQETQYF
once	TRBV19	TRBJ2-2	TRBD1	TGTGCCAGTAGTGTCGGACAGGGCGCCGGGGAGCTGTTTTTT	CASSVGQGAGELFF
.	TRBV6-5	TRBJ1-3	.	TGTGCCAGCAGTTACTCTTCAGACTCTGGAAACACCATATATTTT	CASSYSSDSGNTIYF
.	TRBV28	TRBJ1-5	.	TGTGCCAGCAGTTCTCGGGGGAGGCCCGGAGGTCAGCCCCAGCATTTT	CASSSRGRPGGQPQHF
.	TRBV7-6	TRBJ1-5	TRBD1	TGTGCCAGCAGCCCAGGGACAGGGACATATAGCAATCAGCCCCAGCATTTT	CASSPGTGTYSNQPQHF
once	TRBV11-1	TRBJ1-6	.	TGTGCCAGCAGCTACCTATCTAATTCACCCCTCCACTTT	CASSYLSNSPLHF
.	TRBV7-2	TRBJ1-4	.	TGTGCCAGCAGCTCGCAGGCCGGTAACCGTGAAAAACTGTTTTTT	CASSSQAGNREKLFF
.	TRBV4-3	TRBJ2-2	.	TGCGCCAGCAGCCAAGATGGCCCTAACACCGGGGAGCTGTTTTTT	CASSQDGPNTGELFF
.	TRBV29-1	TRBJ1-1	TRBD1	TGCAGCCCCGCCCCGCCAGGGGGTTCTGAAGCTTTCTTT	CSPAPPGGSEAFF
.	TRBV9	TRBJ2-1	.	TGTGCCAGCAGCGTTACAGGGAATGAGCAGTTCTTC	CASSVTGNEQFF
.	TRBV2	TRBJ2-6	.	TGTGCCAGCAGTACCCGGTCCGCCGGGGCCAACGTCCTGACTTTC	CASSTRSAGANVLTF
.	TRBV29-1	TRBJ1-1	TRBD1	TGCAGCGTTGCCCCCACAGGGGGCACTGAAGCTTTCTTT	CSVAPTGGTEAFF